The text below deals with one TCR beta chain. Its antigen is not identified. Per germline, CDR1 SGHAT and CDR2 FQNNGV. CDR3 length: 13 residues. V was clipped by 5 bases and J by 9 bases, with 16 bases between them. This sample stems from a study of beta chain features in type 1 diabetes. Study-wide findings and caveats: Shorter TCRB CDR3s, moderately but significantly so, marked every one of the four CD4+ subsets in Type 1 diabetes patients. PCR may have favored shorter templates equally in patients and controls. Type 1 diabetes patients had fewer VDJ junction insertions and more deletions.

Of the isolated RNA, all was reverse transcribed, and so the sequenced material was expressed TCRB transcripts. Only in-frame clones appear in the TCRdb table, and some are missing; sequencing was by immunoSEQ multiplex PCR. The sample consists of some 250,000 clones, under 13% of them appearing once. Sequencing input: naive CD4+ T cells from blood. The V call is TRBV11-2, the J call TRBJ2-5; the D is unclear. The source of this sequence is a man aged 25-40 years with type 1 diabetes. The DNA for the CDR3 is TGTGCCAGCAGCCCCCAGGTCAGCCCGCCCCAGTACTTC. This gives the protein CASSPQVSPPQYF.